This T cell receptor beta chain was obtained from a study of early T cells in non-severe SARS-CoV-2 infection. This clonotype was observed a few times. Using its own MiXCR run on the 5' RACE reads, TCRdb lists one record per CDR3 protein. The sample shows around 60,000 distinct CDR3 sequences, 20% to 25% of them seen only once. Source: whole blood, taken at baseline. The receptor's source is an adult who was a healthcare worker with PCR-confirmed SARS-CoV-2 infection or an uninfected control (not recorded which).

The CDR3 DNA reads as TGTGCCAGCACAGAGACTGCACCTAACTATGGCTACACCTTC. Its protein is CASTETAPNYGYTF. The chain has TRBV6-4 and TRBJ1-2; no firm D call. Per the germline V gene, CDR1 is MRHNA and CDR2 is SNTAGT. Trimming pared 7 bases from V and 0 bases from J, leaving 12 bases between. This CDR3 region has 14 residues.